This TCR beta chain was sequenced during a study of blood T cell repertoires in COVID-19. Looking at the study overall: Sites in the United States, Italy and Spain provided acute and convalescent COVID-19 samples. Sources were T cells, B-cell-depleted T cells, or PBMCs; the material itself was cDNA or gDNA.

Germline CDR1 reads LNHDA; CDR2 reads SQIVND (reference sequence). The CDR3 has 15 residues. V lost 3 bases and J lost 4, with 15 bases in between. In the authors' methods: Estimation of nucleated cell counts was performed using reference gene primer amplification. Repertoires were generated with immunoSEQ multiplex PCR, while TCRdb's copy carries only in-frame clones and drops some. V and J calls and clone size come straight from that table; D and trimming were deduced from the DNA. The sample records about 150,000 clones, about 79% being singletons. Sequencing input: peripheral blood. The chain has TRBV19 and TRBJ1-1; unclear D gene. The TCR was taken from a woman aged 45-60 years in a cohort sampled during active or convalescent COVID-19. The CDR3 sequence is CASSIGNTKGTEAFF. In DNA, the CDR3 is TGTGCCAGTAGTATCGGGAATACAAAAGGCACTGAAGCTTTCTTT.